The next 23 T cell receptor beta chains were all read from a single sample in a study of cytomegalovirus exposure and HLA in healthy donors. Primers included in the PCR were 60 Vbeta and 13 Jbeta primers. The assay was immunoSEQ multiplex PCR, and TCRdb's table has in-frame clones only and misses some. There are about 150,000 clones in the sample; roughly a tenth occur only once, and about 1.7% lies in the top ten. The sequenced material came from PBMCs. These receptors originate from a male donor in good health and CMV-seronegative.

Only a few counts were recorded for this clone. The CDR3 DNA follows: TGTGCCTGGAGTGCCTTTTGGGGACTTATGGACGAGCAGTACTTC. Residues: CAWSAFWGLMDEQYF. The genes are TRBV30 and TRBJ2-7; TRBD2 might be the D (6 bases). V shed 1 base and J shed 5 bases, with 18 bases lying between them. Germline V lookup: CDR1 GTSNPN, CDR2 SVGIG (reference sequence). The CDR3 loop spans 15 amino acids.

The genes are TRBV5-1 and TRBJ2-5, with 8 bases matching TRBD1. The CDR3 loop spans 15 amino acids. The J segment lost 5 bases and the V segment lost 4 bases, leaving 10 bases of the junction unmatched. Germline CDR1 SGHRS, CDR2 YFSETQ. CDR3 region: CASSPDRAGRETQYF. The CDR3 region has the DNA TGCGCCAGCAGCCCGGACAGGGCGGGGCGGGAGACCCAGTACTTC.

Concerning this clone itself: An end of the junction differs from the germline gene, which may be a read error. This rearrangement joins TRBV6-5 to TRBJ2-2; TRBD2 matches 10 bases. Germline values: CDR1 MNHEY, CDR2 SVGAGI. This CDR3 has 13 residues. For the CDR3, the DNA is TGTGCCAGTAAGGGGACTAGCGCTAGTCCGATGTTTTTC. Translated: CASKGTSASPMFF.

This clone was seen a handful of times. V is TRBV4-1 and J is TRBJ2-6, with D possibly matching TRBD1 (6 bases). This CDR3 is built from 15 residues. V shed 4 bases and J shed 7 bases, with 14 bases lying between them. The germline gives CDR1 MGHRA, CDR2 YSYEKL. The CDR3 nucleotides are TGCGCCAGCAGCCTCATGACAGGCGGAGCCAACGTCCTGACTTTC. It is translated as CASSLMTGGANVLTF.

CDR3 sequence reads: CASSLEGATEAFF. CDR3 coding DNA: TGCGCCAGCAGCTTGGAGGGGGCCACTGAAGCTTTCTTT. This chain links TRBV5-1 with TRBJ1-1; 7 bases match TRBD1. The trim removed 0 bases at V and 4 bases at J, leaving 0 bases unmatched. There are 13 residues in the CDR3. Germline values: CDR1 SGHRS, CDR2 YFSETQ.

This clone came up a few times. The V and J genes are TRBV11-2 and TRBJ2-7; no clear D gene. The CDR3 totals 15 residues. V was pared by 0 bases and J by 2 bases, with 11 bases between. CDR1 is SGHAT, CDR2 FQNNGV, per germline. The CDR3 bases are TGTGCCAGCAGCTTAGATCCAGGCCGCACCTACGAGCAGTACTTC. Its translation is CASSLDPGRTYEQYF.

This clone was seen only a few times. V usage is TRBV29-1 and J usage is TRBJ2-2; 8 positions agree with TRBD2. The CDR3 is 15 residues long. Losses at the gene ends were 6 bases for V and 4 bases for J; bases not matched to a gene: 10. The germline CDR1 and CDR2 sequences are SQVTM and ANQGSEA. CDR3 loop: CSVRRLASGTGELFF. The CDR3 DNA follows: TGCAGCGTGCGCCGACTAGCGTCGGGCACCGGGGAGCTGTTTTTT.

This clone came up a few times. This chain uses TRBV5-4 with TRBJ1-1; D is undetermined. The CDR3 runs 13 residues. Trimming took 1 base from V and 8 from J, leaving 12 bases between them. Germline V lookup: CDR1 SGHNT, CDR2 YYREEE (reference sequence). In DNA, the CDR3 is TGTGCCAGCAGCTTGATTGATAGAACCGAAGCTTTCTTT. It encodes CASSLIDRTEAFF.

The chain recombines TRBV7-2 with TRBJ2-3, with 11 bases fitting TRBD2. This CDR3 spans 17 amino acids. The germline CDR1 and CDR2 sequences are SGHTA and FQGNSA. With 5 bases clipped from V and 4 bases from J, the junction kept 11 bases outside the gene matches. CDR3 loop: CASSKPSSGGLADTQYF. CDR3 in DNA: TGTGCCAGCAGCAAACCTTCTAGCGGGGGGTTGGCAGATACGCAGTATTTT.

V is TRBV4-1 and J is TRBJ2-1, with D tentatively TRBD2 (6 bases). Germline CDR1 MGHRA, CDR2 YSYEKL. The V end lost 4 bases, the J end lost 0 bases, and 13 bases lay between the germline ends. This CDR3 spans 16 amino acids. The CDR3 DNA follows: TGCGCCAGCAGCCTCCCTCGGACTAACTCCTACAATGAGCAGTTCTTC. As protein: CASSLPRTNSYNEQFF.

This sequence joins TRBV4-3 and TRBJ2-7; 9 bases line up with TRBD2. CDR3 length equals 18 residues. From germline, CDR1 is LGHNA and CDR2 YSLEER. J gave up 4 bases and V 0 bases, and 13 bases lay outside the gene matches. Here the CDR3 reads CASSQDRVLRGRAYEQYF. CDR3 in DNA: TGCGCCAGCAGCCAAGATCGAGTTCTCCGCGGGAGGGCTTACGAGCAGTACTTC.

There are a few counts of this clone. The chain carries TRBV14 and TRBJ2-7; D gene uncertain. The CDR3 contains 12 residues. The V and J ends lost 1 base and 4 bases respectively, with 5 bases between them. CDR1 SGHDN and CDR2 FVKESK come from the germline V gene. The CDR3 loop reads CASSQVNYEQYF. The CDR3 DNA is TGTGCCAGCAGCCAAGTTAATTACGAGCAGTACTTC.

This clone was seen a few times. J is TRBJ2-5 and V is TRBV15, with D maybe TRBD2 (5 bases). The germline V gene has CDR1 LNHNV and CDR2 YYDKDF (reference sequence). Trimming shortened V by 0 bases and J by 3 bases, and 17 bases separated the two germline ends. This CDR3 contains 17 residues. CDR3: CATSRDLGGAVKETQYF. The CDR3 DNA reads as TGTGCCACCAGCAGAGATCTCGGCGGAGCGGTTAAAGAGACCCAGTACTTC.

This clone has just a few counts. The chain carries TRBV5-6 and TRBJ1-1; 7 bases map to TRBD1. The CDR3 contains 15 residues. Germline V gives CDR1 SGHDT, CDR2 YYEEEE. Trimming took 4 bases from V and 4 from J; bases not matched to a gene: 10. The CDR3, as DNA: TGTGCCAGCAGCACCGACAGGGATTCAACCACTGAAGCTTTCTTT. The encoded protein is CASSTDRDSTTEAFF.

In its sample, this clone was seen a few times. The CDR3, as DNA: TGTGCCAGCAGTGGCGGGGTTGGAGAGACCCAGTACTTC. Translated: CASSGGVGETQYF. This chain links TRBV9 with TRBJ2-5, with D perhaps TRBD2 (6 bases). The length of the CDR3 is 13 residues. Per the germline V gene, CDR1 is SGDLS and CDR2 is YYNGEE. With 5 bases removed from V and 4 bases from J, the gap between germline ends came to 12 bases.

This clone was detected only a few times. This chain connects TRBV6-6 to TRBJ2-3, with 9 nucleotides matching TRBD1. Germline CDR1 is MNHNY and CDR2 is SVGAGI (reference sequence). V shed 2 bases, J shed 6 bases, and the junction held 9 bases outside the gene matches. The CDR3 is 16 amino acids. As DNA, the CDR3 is TGTGCCAGCAGTTACACCTCGACAGGGGGTGCTGATACGCAGTATTTT. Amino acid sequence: CASSYTSTGGADTQYF.

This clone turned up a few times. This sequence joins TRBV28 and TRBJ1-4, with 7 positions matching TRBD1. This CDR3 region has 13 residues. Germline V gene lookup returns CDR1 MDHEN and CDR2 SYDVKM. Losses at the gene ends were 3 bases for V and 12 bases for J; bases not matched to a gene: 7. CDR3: CASSFIQGRELFF. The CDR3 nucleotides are TGTGCCAGCAGTTTTATACAGGGGCGAGAACTGTTTTTT.

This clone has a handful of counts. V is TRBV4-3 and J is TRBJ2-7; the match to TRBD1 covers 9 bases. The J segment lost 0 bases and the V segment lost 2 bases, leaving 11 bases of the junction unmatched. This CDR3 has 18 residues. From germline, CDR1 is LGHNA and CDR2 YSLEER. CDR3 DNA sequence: TGCGCCAGCAGCCAATGGCGAGCGGGACAGGGCGACTCCTACGAGCAGTACTTC. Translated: CASSQWRAGQGDSYEQYF.

This CDR3 reads CASTKPGQAYEQYF. For the CDR3, the DNA is TGTGCCAGTACAAAACCGGGACAGGCCTACGAGCAGTACTTC. The chain carries TRBV27 and TRBJ2-7, with TRBD1 matching 8 bases. The germline V gene has CDR1 MNHEY and CDR2 SMNVEV (reference sequence). V was pared by 9 bases and J by 2 bases, with 9 bases of the junction left unmatched. The CDR3 length is 14 residues.

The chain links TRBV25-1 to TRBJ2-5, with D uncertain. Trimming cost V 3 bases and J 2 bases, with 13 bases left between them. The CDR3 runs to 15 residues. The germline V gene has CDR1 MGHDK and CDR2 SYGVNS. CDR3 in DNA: TGTGCCAGCAGTGATGTAGCTAAACTTCAAGAGACCCAGTACTTC. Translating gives CASSDVAKLQETQYF.

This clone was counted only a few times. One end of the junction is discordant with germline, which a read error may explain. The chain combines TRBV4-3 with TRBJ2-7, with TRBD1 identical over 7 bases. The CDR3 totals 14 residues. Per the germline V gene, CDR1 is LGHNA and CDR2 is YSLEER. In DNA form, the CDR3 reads TGCGCCAGCAGTCCAGGACAGGTCTCCCACGAGCAGTACTTC. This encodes CASSPGQVSHEQYF.

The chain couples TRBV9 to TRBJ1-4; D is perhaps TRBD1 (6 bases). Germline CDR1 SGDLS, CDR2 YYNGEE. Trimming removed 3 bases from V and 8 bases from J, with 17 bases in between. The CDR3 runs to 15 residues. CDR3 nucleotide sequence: TGTGCCAGCAGCGCCGCGGGGGGCAGAGGCGAAAAACTGTTTTTT. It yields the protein CASSAAGGRGEKLFF.

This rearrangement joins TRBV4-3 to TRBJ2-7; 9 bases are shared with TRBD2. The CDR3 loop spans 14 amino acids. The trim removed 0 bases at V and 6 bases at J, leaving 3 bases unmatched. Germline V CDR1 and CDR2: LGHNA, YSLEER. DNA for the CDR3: TGCGCCAGCAGCCAAGATGCTAGCGGGGTCGAGCAGTACTTC. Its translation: CASSQDASGVEQYF.